This T cell receptor beta chain was sequenced for a study of OX40 agonist ivuxolimab in advanced cancers. Whole-study context: At 65% to 90% male, the cohort had a mean age of 60 years, ranging from about 23 to 80. Two cutaneous melanoma patients and one hepatocellular carcinoma patient, three in all, had partial responses. General study results and limits: Researchers did not establish what antigens the expanded peripheral T cells target. CD8+ T cells (on average) carried more expanded clones than CD4+ T cells.

A note on this clone: The antigen remains undetermined.

This CDR3 is built from 17 residues. Germline assignment: CDR1 SGHAT and CDR2 FQNNGV. V was pared by 2 bases and J by 2 bases, with 11 bases of the junction left unmatched. Repertoires were generated with immunoSEQ multiplex PCR, while TCRdb's copy carries only in-frame clones and drops some. There are fewer than 85,000 clones in the sample; 85% to 95% occur only once, and around 0.39% lies in the top ten. The starting material was CD4+ or CD8+ T cells sorted from blood, obtained in a trial of the OX40 agonist ivuxolimab. V usage is TRBV11-2 and J usage is TRBJ2-7; TRBD2 agrees at 8 bases. The receptor was isolated from an adult with an advanced solid tumor such as melanoma, head and neck, liver or kidney cancer. This CDR3 is CASSLNYASGSTYEQYF. DNA for the CDR3: TGTGCCAGCAGCTTAAATTATGCTAGCGGGTCCACCTACGAGCAGTACTTC.